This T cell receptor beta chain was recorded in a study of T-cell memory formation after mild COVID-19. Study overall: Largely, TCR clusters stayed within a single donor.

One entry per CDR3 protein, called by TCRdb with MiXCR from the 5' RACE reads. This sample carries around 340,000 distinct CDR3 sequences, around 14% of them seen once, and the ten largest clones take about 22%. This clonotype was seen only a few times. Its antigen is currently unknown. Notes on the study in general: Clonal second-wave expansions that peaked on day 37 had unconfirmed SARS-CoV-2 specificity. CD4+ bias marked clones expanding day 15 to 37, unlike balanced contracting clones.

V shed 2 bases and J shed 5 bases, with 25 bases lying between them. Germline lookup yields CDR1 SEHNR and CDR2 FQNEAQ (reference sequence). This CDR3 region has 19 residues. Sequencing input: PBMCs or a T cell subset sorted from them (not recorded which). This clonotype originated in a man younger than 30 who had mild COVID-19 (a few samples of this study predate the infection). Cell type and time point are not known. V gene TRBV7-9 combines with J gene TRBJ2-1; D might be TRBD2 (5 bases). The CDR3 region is CASSLNKDFPLDTHNEQFF. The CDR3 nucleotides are TGTGCCAGCAGCTTAAACAAGGACTTCCCCCTCGACACACACAATGAGCAGTTCTTC. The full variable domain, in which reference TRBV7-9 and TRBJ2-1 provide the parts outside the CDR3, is DTGVSQNPRHKITKRGQNVTFRCDPISEHNRLYWYRQTLGQGPEFLTYFQNEAQLEKSRLLSDRFSAERPKGSFSTLEIQRTEQGDSAMYLCASSLNKDFPLDTHNEQFFGPGTRLTVL.